These 21 T cell receptor beta chains were sequenced from one sample in a study of neurological immune-mediated disorders. TCRdb re-called the 5' RACE reads through MiXCR, storing one row per CDR3 protein. The sample contains over 15,000 distinct CDR3 sequences, roughly 15% of which appear only once. The sequenced sample was PBMCs. These receptors were taken from a man in his 60s with HTLV-1-associated myelopathy (HAM/TSP).

This clonotype is judged medium-sized. The chain uses TRBV12-3 or TRBV12-4 and TRBJ1-5; no reliable D call. There are 15 residues in the CDR3. V was pared by 1 base and J by 3 bases, with 10 bases between. The CDR3 coding sequence is TGTGCCAGCAGTTTAGGAGGGTTTCCCAATCAGCCCCAGCATTTT. It specifies CASSLGGFPNQPQHF.

This clonotype was seen repeatedly, ten times or more. The chain couples TRBV9 to TRBJ1-3; D is unresolved. The CDR3 has 16 amino acids. The V end lost 0 bases, the J end lost 5 bases, and 15 bases lay between the germline ends. From germline, CDR1 is SGDLS and CDR2 YYNGEE. CDR3 loop: CASSVEVRYPRNTIYF. DNA of the CDR3: TGTGCCAGCAGCGTAGAGGTGCGCTACCCACGAAACACCATATATTTT.

With regard to this clonotype: A read error may produce the germline difference seen at one junction end. The chain recombines TRBV19 with TRBJ1-3; D gene ambiguous. Germline values: CDR1 LNHDA, CDR2 SQIVND (reference sequence). The CDR3 extends over 15 amino acids. CDR3 nucleotides: TGTGCCAGTACCCGGACGGGGAGCTCTGGAAACACCTTATATTTT. Protein: CASTRTGSSGNTLYF.

This clonotype occurred many times. The V and J genes are TRBV20-1 and TRBJ1-1; 8 positions match TRBD1. The CDR3 totals 14 residues. CDR1 is DFQATT and CDR2 is SNEGSKA in the germline V gene (reference sequence). V was clipped by 1 base and J by 2 bases; unmatched bases: 3. The CDR3 region is CSARGDRGNTEAFF. The CDR3 nucleotides read TGCAGTGCTAGAGGAGACAGGGGTAACACTGAAGCTTTCTTT.

V and J are TRBV7-9 and TRBJ1-5; no clear D gene. CDR1 SEHNR and CDR2 FQNEAQ come from the germline V gene (reference sequence). The CDR3 is 14 residues long. Trimming removed 6 bases at V and 3 bases at J, with 12 bases between. CDR3 nucleotides: TGTGCCAGCAGTCCATTTGGGTCCAATCAGCCCCAGCATTTT. Amino acids: CASSPFGSNQPQHF.

This clonotype has ten or more counts. One end of the junction does not line up with germline, which may come from a read error. V and J are TRBV7-2 and TRBJ2-7, with TRBD2 matching over 7 bases. There are 13 residues in the CDR3. In germline, CDR1 is SGHTA, CDR2 FQGNSA. CDR3 bases: TGTGCCAGCAGCGCATTACGCGGGGAGGGGCCTGACTTC. It specifies CASSALRGEGPDF.

This clonotype was counted at least ten times. V and J are TRBV7-2 and TRBJ2-7; the D gene is possibly TRBD1 (6 bases). Germline lookup yields CDR1 SGHTA and CDR2 FQGNSA. Between the trimmed V and J ends, which lost 5 bases and 3 bases, there was a span of 14 bases. The CDR3 length is 14 residues. The CDR3 DNA is TGTGCCAGCAGCCCTCGGGACACCTTCTACGAGCAGTACTTC. Translated, it gives CASSPRDTFYEQYF.

This clonotype was observed many times. This sequence joins TRBV5-6 and TRBJ2-3; either TRBD1 or TRBD2 may fit D (6 bases each). The V end was cut by 1 base, the J end by 3 bases, with 12 bases between. The CDR3 spans 15 residues. CDR1 is SGHDT and CDR2 is YYEEEE in the germline V gene. The CDR3 reads CASSLFGGRTDTQYF. The CDR3 nucleotides are TGTGCCAGCAGCTTGTTTGGGGGGCGGACAGATACGCAGTATTTT. The full variable domain, rest sourced from reference TRBV5-6 and TRBJ2-3, is DAGVTQSPTHLIKTRGQQVTLRCSPKSGHDTVSWYQQALGQGPQFIFQYYEEEERQRGNFPDRFSGHQFPNYSSELNVNALLLGDSALYLCASSLFGGRTDTQYFGPGTRLTVL.

This clonotype was detected many times. DNA for the CDR3: TGTGCCCACGGGGACCGAGGAGGCTACACCTTC. Its translation is CAHGDRGGYTF. V and J are TRBV6-5 and TRBJ1-2, with TRBD1 as a possible D gene (5 bases). Deletions cut 11 bases from V and 8 bases from J, with 15 bases between. The germline gives CDR1 MNHEY, CDR2 SVGAGI. The CDR3 has 11 residues.

This clonotype was found many times. The J gene is TRBJ1-1, the V gene TRBV7-2; the D gene is possibly TRBD1 (5 bases). Trimming took off 1 base at V and 1 base at J, with 10 bases between the two ends. Germline-derived CDR1 and CDR2 are SGHTA and FQGNSA. The CDR3 sequence is 15 residues long. As DNA, the CDR3 is TGTGCCAGCAGCTTAGTATCAGGGCAGAACACTGAAGCTTTCTTT. Protein sequence: CASSLVSGQNTEAFF.

This clonotype has ten or more counts. The chain recombines TRBV10-1 with TRBJ2-3, with D unclear. V lost 0 bases to trimming and J lost 1 base, with 8 bases between them. Per germline, CDR1 WNHNN and CDR2 SYGVQD (reference sequence). The CDR3 runs to 15 residues. The CDR3 sequence is CASSESLARTDTQYF. DNA of the CDR3: TGCGCCAGCAGTGAGTCACTGGCCCGCACAGATACGCAGTATTTT.

Many counts were recorded for this clonotype. The chain is built from TRBV5-1 and TRBJ2-3; 9 nucleotides line up with TRBD2. The CDR3 is made up of 15 amino acids. V shed 3 bases, J shed 0 bases, and the junction held 2 bases outside the gene matches. In germline, CDR1 is SGHRS, CDR2 YFSETQ. The CDR3 reads CASSSGLASTDTQYF. CDR3 nucleotides: TGCGCCAGCAGCTCCGGACTAGCGAGCACAGATACGCAGTATTTT.

This clonotype was observed at least ten times. The J gene is TRBJ2-2, the V gene TRBV5-1; D is unclear. Germline assignment: CDR1 SGHRS and CDR2 YFSETQ. The CDR3 loop spans 15 amino acids. Trimming pared 4 bases from V and 4 bases from J, leaving 14 bases between. CDR3 bases: TGCGCCAGCAGCCTCTTGGAAGAGGTCACCGGGGAGCTGTTTTTT. Residues: CASSLLEEVTGELFF. Complete variable domain (other parts from reference TRBV5-1 and TRBJ2-2): KAGVTQTPRYLIKTRGQQVTLSCSPISGHRSVSWYQQTPGQGLQFLFEYFSETQRNKGNFPGRFSGRQFSNSRSEMNVSTLELGDSALYLCASSLLEEVTGELFFGEGSRLTVL.

This clonotype has at least ten counts. The gene calls are TRBV27 and TRBJ1-5, with no clear D. Per the germline V gene, CDR1 is MNHEY and CDR2 is SMNVEV (reference sequence). V was trimmed by 3 bases and J by 0 bases, leaving 15 bases between them. The CDR3 consists of 17 residues. In nucleotides, the CDR3 is TGTGCCAGCAGTTTCCGCGGGGATACATATAGCAATCAGCCCCAGCATTTT. Translated, it gives CASSFRGDTYSNQPQHF.

This clonotype was counted ten times or more. The rearrangement links TRBV10-3 to TRBJ2-3; TRBD2 matches 11 bases. The CDR3 covers 15 residues. V lost 3 bases, J lost 10 bases, and 9 bases stayed unmatched. In germline, CDR1 is ENHRY, CDR2 SYGVKD. In nucleotides, the CDR3 is TGTGCCATCAGTGACGTAGCGGGGGGGCCTCAGCCGCAGTATTTT. Protein product: CAISDVAGGPQPQYF.

There are many counts of this clonotype. The CDR3 loop is CASSPLQGVNTEAFF. The CDR3 DNA follows: TGTGCCAGCAGCCCCCTACAGGGGGTGAACACTGAAGCTTTCTTT. V is TRBV7-8 and J is TRBJ1-1; TRBD1 aligns across 8 bases. Trimming took 5 bases from V and 0 from J; bases not matched to a gene: 5. Per the germline V gene, CDR1 is SGHVS and CDR2 is FQNEAQ. There are 15 residues in the CDR3. The entire variable domain, with the rest obtained from reference TRBV7-8 and TRBJ1-1, is as follows: GAGVSQSPRYKVAKRGQDVALRCDPISGHVSLFWYQQALGQGPEFLTYFQNEAQLDKSGLPSDRFFAERPEGSVSTLKIQRTQQEDSAVYLCASSPLQGVNTEAFFGQGTRLTVV.

This clonotype was counted ten times or more. The V gene is TRBV2, the J gene TRBJ2-1; maybe TRBD2 (7 bases). Per the germline V gene, CDR1 is SNHLY and CDR2 is FYNNEI. V lost 8 bases and J 8 bases, leaving 16 bases between the germline ends. The CDR3 is 13 amino acids. The CDR3 sequence: CASAGGGIDEQFF. CDR3 DNA sequence: TGTGCCAGCGCCGGCGGGGGCATCGATGAGCAGTTCTTC.

This clonotype was detected many times. V and J are TRBV10-3 and TRBJ2-7, with 9 bases identical to TRBD1. Losses at the gene ends were 4 bases for V and 2 bases for J; bases not matched to a gene: 3. The CDR3 covers 14 residues. Germline CDR1 ENHRY, CDR2 SYGVKD. This CDR3 is CAISGTGGPYEQYF. The DNA for the CDR3 is TGTGCCATCAGTGGCACAGGGGGCCCCTACGAGCAGTACTTC.

This clonotype occurred a few times. Mismatch with germline at one junction end may stem from a read error. This chain links TRBV9 with TRBJ1-2; 7 bases are a match to TRBD1. Germline CDR1 SGDLS, CDR2 YYNGEE. This CDR3 is 15 amino acids long. CDR3 amino acids: CAGRSYGTANYGYTF. CDR3 sequence (DNA): TGTGCCGGCAGATCTTACGGGACAGCTAACTATGGCTACACCTTC.

This clonotype occurred many times. The rearrangement links TRBV7-9 to TRBJ1-4; 8 bases agree with TRBD1. Germline V gives CDR1 SEHNR, CDR2 FQNEAQ (reference sequence). This CDR3 has 17 residues. Trimming removed 6 bases from V and 0 bases from J; junction bases left unmatched: 9. The CDR3 spells CASRLGQEIATNEKLFF. CDR3 DNA: TGTGCCAGCAGACTGGGACAGGAGATTGCAACTAATGAAAAACTGTTTTTT.

In this sample, this clonotype turned up many times. The chain employs TRBV10-3 and TRBJ2-7; TRBD1 aligns across 8 bases. V lost 0 bases and J lost 0; bases outside the gene matches: 7. The CDR3 length is 17 residues. CDR1 and CDR2 (germline): ENHRY, SYGVKD. CDR3 sequence: CAISESVGQGSSYEQYF. The CDR3 nucleotides read TGTGCCATCAGTGAGTCTGTTGGACAGGGTAGCTCCTACGAGCAGTACTTC.